This T cell receptor beta chain was observed in a study of human CD8 memory T cell subsets. Study-level points and caveats: High diversity, at similar levels, marked stem-like memory and precursor exhausted T cells but not effector memory cells. Few clonotypes were shared between stem-like memory and precursor exhausted T cells.

The germline V gene encodes CDR1 SQVTM and CDR2 ANQGSEA. This CDR3 is built from 16 residues. Note on this clonotype: Antigen unknown.

CCR7+ PD-1+ TIGIT+ early memory CD8+ T cells with exhausted-like traits constituted the TPEX cells. The PBMC came from buffy coats of healthy donors. The authors enriched total CD8+ T cells by negative magnetic separation. Researchers made TCR beta libraries via UMI-labeled 5' RACE. No DNA is given; TCRdb re-called the 5' RACE reads and lists each CDR3 protein once. The repertoire table contains some 7,000 distinct CDR3 sequences. This TCR was recovered from a human donor in good health. Sequenced input: CD8+ T cells from PBMCs. The J gene is TRBJ2-7, the V gene TRBV29-1; TCRdb reports TRBD1, a call that lacks DNA to check it against. The CDR3 reads CSVARASWDREYEQYF.